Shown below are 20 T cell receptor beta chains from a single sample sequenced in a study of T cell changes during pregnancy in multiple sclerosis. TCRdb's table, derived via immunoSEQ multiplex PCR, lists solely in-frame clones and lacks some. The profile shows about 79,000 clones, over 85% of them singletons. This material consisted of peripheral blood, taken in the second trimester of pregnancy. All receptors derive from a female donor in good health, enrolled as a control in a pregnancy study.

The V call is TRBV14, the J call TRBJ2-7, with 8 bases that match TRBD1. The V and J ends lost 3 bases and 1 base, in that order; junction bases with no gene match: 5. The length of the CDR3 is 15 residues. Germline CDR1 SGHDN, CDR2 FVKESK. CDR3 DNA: TGTGCCAGCAGCCACGGACAGGGACCTTCCTACGAGCAGTACTTC. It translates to CASSHGQGPSYEQYF.

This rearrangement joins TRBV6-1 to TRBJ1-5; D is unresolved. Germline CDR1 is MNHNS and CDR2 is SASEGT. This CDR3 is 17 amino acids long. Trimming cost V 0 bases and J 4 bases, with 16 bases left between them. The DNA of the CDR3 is TGTGCCAGCAGTGAAGCGCTTCGGGGAAGAGGGAATCAGCCCCAGCATTTT. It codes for CASSEALRGRGNQPQHF.

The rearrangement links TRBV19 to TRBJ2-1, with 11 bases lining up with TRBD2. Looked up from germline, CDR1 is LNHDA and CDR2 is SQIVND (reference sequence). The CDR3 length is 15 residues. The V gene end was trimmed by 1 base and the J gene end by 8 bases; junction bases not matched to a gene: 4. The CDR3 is CASSIGLAGSDEQFF. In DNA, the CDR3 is TGTGCCAGTAGTATAGGACTAGCGGGGAGCGATGAGCAGTTCTTC.

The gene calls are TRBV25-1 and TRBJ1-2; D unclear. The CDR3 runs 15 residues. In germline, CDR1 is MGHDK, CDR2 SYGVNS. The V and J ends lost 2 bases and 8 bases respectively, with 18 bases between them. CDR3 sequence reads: CASSEGGSLYGGYTF. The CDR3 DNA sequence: TGTGCCAGCAGTGAAGGCGGCTCGCTCTATGGGGGCTACACCTTC.

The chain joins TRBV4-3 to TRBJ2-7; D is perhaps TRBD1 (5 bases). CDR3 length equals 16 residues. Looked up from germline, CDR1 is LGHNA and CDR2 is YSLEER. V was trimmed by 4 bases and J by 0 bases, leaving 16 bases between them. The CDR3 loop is CASSPDIGRASYEQYF. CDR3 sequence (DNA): TGCGCCAGCAGCCCCGATATAGGCAGGGCCTCCTACGAGCAGTACTTC.

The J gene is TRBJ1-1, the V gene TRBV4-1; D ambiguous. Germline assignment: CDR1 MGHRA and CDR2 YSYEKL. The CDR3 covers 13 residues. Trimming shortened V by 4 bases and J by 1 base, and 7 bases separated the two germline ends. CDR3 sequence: CASSLIRNTEAFF. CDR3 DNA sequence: TGCGCCAGCAGCCTCATTAGGAACACTGAAGCTTTCTTT.

The CDR3 protein is CASSYHGGAFF. CDR3 in DNA: TGTGCCAGCAGTTACCACGGAGGGGCTTTCTTT. The J gene is TRBJ1-1, the V gene TRBV6-5; no definite D call. Between the trimmed V and J ends, which lost 2 bases and 11 bases, there was a span of 9 bases. Germline V gives CDR1 MNHEY, CDR2 SVGAGI. There are 11 residues in the CDR3.

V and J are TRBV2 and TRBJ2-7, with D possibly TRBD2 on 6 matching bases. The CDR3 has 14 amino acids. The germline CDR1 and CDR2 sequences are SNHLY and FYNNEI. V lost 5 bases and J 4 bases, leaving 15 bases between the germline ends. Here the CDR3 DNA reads TGTGCCAGCAGTTACAGGTTCGGGACTTACGAGCAGTACTTC. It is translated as CASSYRFGTYEQYF.

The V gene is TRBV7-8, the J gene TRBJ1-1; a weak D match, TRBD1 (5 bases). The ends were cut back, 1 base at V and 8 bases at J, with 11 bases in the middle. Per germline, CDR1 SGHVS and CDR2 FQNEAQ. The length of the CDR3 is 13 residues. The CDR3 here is CASSLGGGYEAFF. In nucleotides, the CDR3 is TGTGCCAGCAGCTTAGGTGGGGGGTACGAAGCTTTCTTT.

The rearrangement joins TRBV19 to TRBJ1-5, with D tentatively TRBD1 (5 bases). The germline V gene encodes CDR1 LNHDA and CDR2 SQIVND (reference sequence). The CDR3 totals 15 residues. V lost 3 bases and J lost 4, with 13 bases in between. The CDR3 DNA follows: TGTGCCAGTAGTATTCCGGCAGGGTCGAATCAGCCCCAGCATTTT. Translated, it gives CASSIPAGSNQPQHF.

The CDR3, as DNA: TGTGCCAGCAGCCCAGACAGCAGCAATGAGCAGTTCTTC. This translates into CASSPDSSNEQFF. V usage is TRBV5-4 and J usage is TRBJ2-1, with a weak D call TRBD1 (5 bases). The V gene's germline CDR1 is SGHNT and CDR2 YYREEE (reference sequence). This CDR3 is built from 13 residues. V was cut by 4 bases and J by 6 bases, with 11 bases left in between.

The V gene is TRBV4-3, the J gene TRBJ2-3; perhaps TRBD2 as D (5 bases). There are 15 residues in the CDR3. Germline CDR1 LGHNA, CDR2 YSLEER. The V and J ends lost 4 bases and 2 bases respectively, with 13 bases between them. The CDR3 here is CASSPQRAPTDTQYF. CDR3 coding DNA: TGCGCCAGCAGCCCCCAGAGGGCCCCCACAGATACGCAGTATTTT.

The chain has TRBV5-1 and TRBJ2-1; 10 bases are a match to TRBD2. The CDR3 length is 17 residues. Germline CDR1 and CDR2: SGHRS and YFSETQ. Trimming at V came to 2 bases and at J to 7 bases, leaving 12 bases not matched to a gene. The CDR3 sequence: CASSLSTSGVWGNEQFF. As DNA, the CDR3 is TGCGCCAGCAGCTTATCAACTAGCGGGGTTTGGGGGAATGAGCAGTTCTTC.

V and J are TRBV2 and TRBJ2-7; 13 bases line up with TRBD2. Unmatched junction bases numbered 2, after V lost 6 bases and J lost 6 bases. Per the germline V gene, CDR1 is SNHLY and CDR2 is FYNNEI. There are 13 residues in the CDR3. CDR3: CASRGLAGSEQYF. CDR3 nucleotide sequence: TGTGCCAGCAGGGGACTAGCGGGGTCCGAGCAGTACTTC.

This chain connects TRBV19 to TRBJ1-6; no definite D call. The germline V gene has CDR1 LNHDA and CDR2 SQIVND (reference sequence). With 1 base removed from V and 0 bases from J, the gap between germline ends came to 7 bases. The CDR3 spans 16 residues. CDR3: CASSIVPSSYNSPLHF. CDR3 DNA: TGTGCCAGTAGTATAGTGCCGAGCTCCTATAATTCACCCCTCCACTTT.

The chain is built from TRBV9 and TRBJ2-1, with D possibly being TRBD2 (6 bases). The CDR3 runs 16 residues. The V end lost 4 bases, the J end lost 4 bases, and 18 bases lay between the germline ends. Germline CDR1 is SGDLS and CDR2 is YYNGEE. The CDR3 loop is CASSTVGRGIYNEQFF. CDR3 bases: TGTGCCAGCAGCACCGTCGGGCGGGGCATATACAATGAGCAGTTCTTC.

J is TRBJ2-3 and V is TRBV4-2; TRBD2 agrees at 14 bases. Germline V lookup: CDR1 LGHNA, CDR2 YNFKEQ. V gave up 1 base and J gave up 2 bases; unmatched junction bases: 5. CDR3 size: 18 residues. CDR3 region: CASSQATSGGGFTDTQYF. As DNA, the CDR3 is TGTGCCAGCAGCCAAGCGACTAGCGGGGGGGGGTTCACAGATACGCAGTATTTT.

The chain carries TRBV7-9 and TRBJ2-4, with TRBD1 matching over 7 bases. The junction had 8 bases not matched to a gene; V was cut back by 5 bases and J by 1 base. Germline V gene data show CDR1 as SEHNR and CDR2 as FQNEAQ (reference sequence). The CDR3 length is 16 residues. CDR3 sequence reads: CASSPTQQGAKNIQYF. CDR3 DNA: TGTGCCAGCAGCCCAACCCAACAGGGGGCCAAAAACATTCAGTACTTC.

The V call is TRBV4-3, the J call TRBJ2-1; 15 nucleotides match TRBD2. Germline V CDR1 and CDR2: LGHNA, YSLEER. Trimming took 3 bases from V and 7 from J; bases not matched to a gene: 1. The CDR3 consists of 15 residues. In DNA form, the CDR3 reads TGCGCCAGCAGCCAGGGGACTAGCGGGGGGAATGAGCAGTTCTTC. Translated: CASSQGTSGGNEQFF.

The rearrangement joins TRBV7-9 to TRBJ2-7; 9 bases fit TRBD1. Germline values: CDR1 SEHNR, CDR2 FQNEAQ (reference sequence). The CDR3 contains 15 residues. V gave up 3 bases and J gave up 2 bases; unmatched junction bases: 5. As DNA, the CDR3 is TGTGCCAGCAGCTTGGGACAGGGTCGTGCCTACGAGCAGTACTTC. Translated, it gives CASSLGQGRAYEQYF.